This TCR beta chain is drawn from a study of blood T cells in healthy people across ages. Study information: There was about one barcoded beta molecule captured by template switching per two T cells.

Primers used in a second PCR of roughly 6 to 11 cycles were a sample-barcoded 5' primer and a J-beta primer mix. TCRdb reprocessed the 5' RACE reads with MiXCR, giving one entry per CDR3 protein. The profile shows 1,500,000 or so distinct CDR3 sequences, approximately 60% of them singletons. On this clonotype: Its matching antigen is unknown.

Findings and limits, study-wide: It was held that the diversity estimates obtained from one million T cells were underestimates.

Whenever a sample was processed, at least 6 million PBMCs were isolated. V lost 0 bases, J lost 1 base, and 3 bases stayed unmatched. Germline CDR1 is LNHNV and CDR2 is YYDKDF (reference sequence). CDR3 length: 15 amino acids. This chain connects TRBV15 to TRBJ2-7; TRBD1 aligns across 7 bases. This clonotype was sampled from a young man in good health. The sample comprised blood. The DNA for the CDR3 is TGTGCCACCAGCAGAGAAACAGGGGTTTCCTACGAGCAGTACTTC. Its translation is CATSRETGVSYEQYF.